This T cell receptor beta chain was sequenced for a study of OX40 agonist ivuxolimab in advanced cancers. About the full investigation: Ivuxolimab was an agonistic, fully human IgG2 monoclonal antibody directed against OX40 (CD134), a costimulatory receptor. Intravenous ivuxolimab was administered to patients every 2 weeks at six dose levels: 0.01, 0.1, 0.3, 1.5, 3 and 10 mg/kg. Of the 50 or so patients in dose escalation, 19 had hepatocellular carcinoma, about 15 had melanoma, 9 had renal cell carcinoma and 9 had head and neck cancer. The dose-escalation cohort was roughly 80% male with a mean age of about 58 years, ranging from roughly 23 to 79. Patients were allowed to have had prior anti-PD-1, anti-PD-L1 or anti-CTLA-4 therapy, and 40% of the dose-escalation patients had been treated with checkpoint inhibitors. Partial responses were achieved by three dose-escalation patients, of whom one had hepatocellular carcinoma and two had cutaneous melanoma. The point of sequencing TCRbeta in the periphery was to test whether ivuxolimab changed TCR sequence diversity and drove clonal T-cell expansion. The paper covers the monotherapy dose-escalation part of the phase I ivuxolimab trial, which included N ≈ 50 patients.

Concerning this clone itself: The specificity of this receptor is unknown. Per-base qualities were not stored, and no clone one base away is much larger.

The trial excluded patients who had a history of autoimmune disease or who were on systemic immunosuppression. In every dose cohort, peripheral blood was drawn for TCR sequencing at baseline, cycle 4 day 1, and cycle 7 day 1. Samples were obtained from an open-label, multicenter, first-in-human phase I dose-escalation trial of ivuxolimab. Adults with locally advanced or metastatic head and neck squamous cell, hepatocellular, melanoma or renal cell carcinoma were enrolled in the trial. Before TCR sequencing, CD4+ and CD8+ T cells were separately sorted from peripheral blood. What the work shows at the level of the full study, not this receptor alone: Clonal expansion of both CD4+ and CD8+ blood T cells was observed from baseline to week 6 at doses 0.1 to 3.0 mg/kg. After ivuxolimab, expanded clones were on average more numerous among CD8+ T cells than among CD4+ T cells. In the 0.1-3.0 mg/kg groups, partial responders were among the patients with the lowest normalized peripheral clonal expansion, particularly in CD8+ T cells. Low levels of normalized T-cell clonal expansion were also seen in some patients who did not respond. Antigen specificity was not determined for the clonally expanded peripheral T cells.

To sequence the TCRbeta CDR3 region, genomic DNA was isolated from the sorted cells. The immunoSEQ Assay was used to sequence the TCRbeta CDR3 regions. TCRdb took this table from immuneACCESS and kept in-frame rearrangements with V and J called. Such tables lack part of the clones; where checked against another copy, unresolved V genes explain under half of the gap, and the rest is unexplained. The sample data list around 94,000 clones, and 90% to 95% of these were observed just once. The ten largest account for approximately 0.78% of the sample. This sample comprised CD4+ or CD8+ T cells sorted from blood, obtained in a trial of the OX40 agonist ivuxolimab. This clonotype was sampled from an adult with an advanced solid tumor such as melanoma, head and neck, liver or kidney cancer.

The nucleotide sequence reads TGCGCCAGCAGCCCCCTGACGGGGAACACTGAAGCTTTCTTT. Translation gives CASSPLTGNTEAFF. The V gene is TRBV5-1 and the J gene is TRBJ1-1; confidence is insufficient to name the D gene. From its cysteine to its phenylalanine, the CDR3 spans 14 amino acids. The only DNA kept is the CDR3, 42 bases in frame from the first base. V is reduced by 4 bases and J by 1 base, leaving a spacing of 11 bases between them. According to the germline V gene, CDR1 reads SGHRS and CDR2 reads YFSETQ.